The next 6 T cell receptor beta chains were all read from a single sample in a study of blood T cell repertoires in COVID-19. The repertoire was sequenced with immunoSEQ multiplex PCR; TCRdb's copy has only in-frame clones and lacks some. The sample includes tens of thousands of clones, approximately 80% of them seen just once. The sample comprised peripheral blood. These receptors all stem from a human donor in a cohort sampled during active COVID-19.

On this clone: One end of the junction is discordant with germline, which a read error may explain. The chain has TRBV4-1 and TRBJ1-5; the D gene is possibly TRBD1 (5 bases). CDR1 and CDR2 (germline): MGHRA, YSYEKL. CDR3 length equals 17 residues. CDR3 sequence: CASSQEGIGRGSGPQHF. The CDR3 region has the DNA TGCGCCAGCAGTCAAGAAGGAATAGGGCGGGGCTCCGGGCCCCAGCATTTT.

The V and J genes are TRBV6-4 and TRBJ2-3; the match to TRBD2 covers 9 bases. CDR1 is MRHNA and CDR2 is SNTAGT in the germline V gene. This CDR3 comprises 15 residues. Germline trimming cut 2 bases from V and 4 bases from J; bases unmatched to any gene: 4. CDR3 in amino acids: CASSDRAGGPDTQYF. For the CDR3, the DNA is TGTGCCAGCAGTGACCGAGCGGGGGGCCCAGATACGCAGTATTTT.

The CDR3 reads CASSQSRGYGYTF. The DNA of the CDR3 is TGCGCCAGCAGTCAATCGAGAGGGTACGGCTACACCTTC. This chain links TRBV23-1 with TRBJ1-2; unclear D gene. TRBV23-1 falls under the ORF class, with uncertain function. Trimming took off 0 bases at V and 8 bases at J, with 10 bases between the two ends. The CDR3 runs 13 residues.

This clone has just one count. This chain connects TRBV24-1 to TRBJ2-3, with D possibly matching TRBD2 (6 bases). The germline gives CDR1 KGHDR, CDR2 SFDVKD. The germline V and J ends were trimmed by 2 bases and 6 bases, with 20 bases remaining between them. This CDR3 spans 17 amino acids. The CDR3 coding sequence is TGTGCCACCAGTGATTCAGGGCGGGGCTTTGAGGTGGATACGCAGTATTTT. Its protein is CATSDSGRGFEVDTQYF.

This clone was counted a few times. V gene TRBV6-2 or TRBV6-3 combines with J gene TRBJ2-7; TRBD1 aligns across 7 bases. J lost 3 bases, V lost 2 bases, and 7 bases had no gene match. Germline CDR1 MNHEY, CDR2 SVGEGT. CDR3 length equals 15 residues. The CDR3 reads CASSYVGTASYEQYF. The CDR3 region has the DNA TGTGCCAGCAGTTACGTCGGGACAGCGAGCTACGAGCAGTACTTC.

V and J are TRBV2 and TRBJ2-5, with D tentatively TRBD2 (5 bases). The CDR3 extends over 13 amino acids. Germline values: CDR1 SNHLY, CDR2 FYNNEI. V was shortened by 3 bases and J by 5 bases, with 10 bases between the two germline ends. CDR3 nucleotide sequence: TGTGCCAGCAGTGACGTCGGGATGGAGACCCAGTACTTC. Its protein is CASSDVGMETQYF.